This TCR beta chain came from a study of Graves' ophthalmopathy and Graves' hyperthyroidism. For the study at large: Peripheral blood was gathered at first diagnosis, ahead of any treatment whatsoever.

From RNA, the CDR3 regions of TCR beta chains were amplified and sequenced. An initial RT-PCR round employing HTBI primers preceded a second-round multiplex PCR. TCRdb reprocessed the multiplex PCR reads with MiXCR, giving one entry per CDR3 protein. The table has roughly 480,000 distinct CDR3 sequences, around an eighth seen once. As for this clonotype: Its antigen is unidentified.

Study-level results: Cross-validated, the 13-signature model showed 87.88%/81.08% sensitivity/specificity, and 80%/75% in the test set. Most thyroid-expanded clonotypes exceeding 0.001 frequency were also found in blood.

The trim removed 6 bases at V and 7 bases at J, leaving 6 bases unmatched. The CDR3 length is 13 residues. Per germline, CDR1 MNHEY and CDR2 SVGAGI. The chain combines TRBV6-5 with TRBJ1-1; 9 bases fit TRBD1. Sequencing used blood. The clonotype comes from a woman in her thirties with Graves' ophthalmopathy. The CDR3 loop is CASRSTGGGEAFF. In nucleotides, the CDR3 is TGTGCCAGCAGGTCCACAGGGGGCGGTGAAGCTTTCTTT.